Listed here is a single T cell receptor (beta chain). The data stem from a study of sequential checkpoint blockade in melanoma. In the study overall: Arm A got nivolumab then ipilimumab; arm B the reverse, 1:1.

Treatment denoted: randomized to nivolumab then ipilimumab (arm A) or the reverse (arm B). TCRdb's table, derived via immunoSEQ multiplex PCR, lists solely in-frame clones and lacks some. This sample has approximately 34,000 clones, with approximately 85% found just once. The CDR3 contains 14 residues. The germline V gene encodes CDR1 SGHDT and CDR2 YYEEEE. V gave up 1 base and J gave up 3 bases, with 10 bases separating them. Sequences were derived from CD8+ T cells sorted from blood (inferred from file names), sampled from a patient given nivolumab and ipilimumab in sequence. V gene TRBV5-6 combines with J gene TRBJ1-2, with D perhaps matching TRBD1 (6 bases). The receptor comes from a human donor with melanoma. The CDR3 is CASSLPTGHYGYTF. The CDR3 coding sequence is TGTGCCAGCAGCTTGCCGACAGGACACTATGGCTACACCTTC.